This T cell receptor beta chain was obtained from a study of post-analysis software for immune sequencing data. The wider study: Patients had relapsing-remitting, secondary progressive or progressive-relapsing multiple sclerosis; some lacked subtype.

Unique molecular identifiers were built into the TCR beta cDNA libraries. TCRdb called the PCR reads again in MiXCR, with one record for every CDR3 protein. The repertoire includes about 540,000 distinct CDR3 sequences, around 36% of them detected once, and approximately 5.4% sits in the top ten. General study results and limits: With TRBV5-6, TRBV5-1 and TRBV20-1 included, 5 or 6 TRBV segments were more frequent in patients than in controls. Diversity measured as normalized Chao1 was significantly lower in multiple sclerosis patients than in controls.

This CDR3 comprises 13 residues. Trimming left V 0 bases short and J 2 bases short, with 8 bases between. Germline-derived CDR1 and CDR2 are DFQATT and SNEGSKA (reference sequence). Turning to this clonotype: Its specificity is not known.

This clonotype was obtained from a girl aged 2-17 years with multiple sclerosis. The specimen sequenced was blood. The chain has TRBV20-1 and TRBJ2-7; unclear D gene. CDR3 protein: CSAREAPPYEQYF. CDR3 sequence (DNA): TGCAGTGCTAGAGAGGCTCCTCCCTACGAGCAGTACTTC.